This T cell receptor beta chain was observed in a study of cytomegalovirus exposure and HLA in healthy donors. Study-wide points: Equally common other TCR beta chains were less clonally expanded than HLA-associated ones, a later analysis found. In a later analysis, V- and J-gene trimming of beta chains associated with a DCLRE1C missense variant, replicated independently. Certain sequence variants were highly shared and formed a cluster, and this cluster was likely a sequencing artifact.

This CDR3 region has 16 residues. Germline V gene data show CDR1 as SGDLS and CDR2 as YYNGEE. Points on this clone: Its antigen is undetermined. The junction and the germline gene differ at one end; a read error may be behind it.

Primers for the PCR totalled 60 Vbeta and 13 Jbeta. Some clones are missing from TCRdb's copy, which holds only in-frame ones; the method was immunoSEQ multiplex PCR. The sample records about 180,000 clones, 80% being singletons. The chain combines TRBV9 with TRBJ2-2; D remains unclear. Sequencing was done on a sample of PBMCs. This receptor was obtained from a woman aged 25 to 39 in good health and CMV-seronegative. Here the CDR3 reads CASSPSRLLNSGELFF. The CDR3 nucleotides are TGTGCCAGCAGCCCCTCCCGGCTACTCAACAGCGGGGAGCTGTTTTTT.